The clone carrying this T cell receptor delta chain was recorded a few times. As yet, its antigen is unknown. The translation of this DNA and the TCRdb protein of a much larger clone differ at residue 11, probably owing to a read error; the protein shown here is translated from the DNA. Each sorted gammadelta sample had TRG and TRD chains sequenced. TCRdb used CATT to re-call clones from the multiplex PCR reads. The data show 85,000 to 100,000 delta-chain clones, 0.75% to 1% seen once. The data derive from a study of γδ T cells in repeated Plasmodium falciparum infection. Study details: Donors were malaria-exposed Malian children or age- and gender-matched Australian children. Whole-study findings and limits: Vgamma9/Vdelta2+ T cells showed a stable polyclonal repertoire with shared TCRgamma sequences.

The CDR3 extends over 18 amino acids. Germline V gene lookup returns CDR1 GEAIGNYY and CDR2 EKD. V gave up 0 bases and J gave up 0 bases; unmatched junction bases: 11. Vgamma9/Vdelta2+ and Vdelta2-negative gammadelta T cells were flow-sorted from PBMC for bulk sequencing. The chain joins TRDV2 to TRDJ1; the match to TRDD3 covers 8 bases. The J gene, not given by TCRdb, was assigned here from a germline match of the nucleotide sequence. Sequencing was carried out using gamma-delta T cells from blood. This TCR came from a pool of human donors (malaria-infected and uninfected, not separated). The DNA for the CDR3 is TGTGCCTGTGACACCGTCTCGGGATACGCGAGGTACACCGATAAACTCATCTTT. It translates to CACDTVSGYARYTDKLIF.